Following are 7 T cell receptor beta chains from one sample sequenced in a study of T cells in Graves' hyperthyroidism and ophthalmopathy. From RNA transcripts, TCR beta CDR3 regions were amplified. First-round RT-PCR of the TCR CDR3 relied on the HTBI primer set. TCRdb analysed the multiplex PCR reads with MiXCR anew, one entry per CDR3 protein. This sample has 300,000 to 400,000 distinct CDR3 sequences; approximately 18% occur once, and the top ten carry under 55%. The sequencing input was blood. The receptors originated from a woman in her forties or fifties with Graves' hyperthyroidism.

This clonotype was detected many times. The genes are TRBV20-1 and TRBJ1-1, with a possible D match to TRBD1 (6 bases). The CDR3 length is 14 residues. V shed 3 bases and J shed 2 bases, with 13 bases lying between them. CDR1 DFQATT and CDR2 SNEGSKA come from the germline V gene (reference sequence). This chain's CDR3 is CSARMGAGNTEAFF. The CDR3 nucleotides read TGCAGTGCTAGGATGGGGGCCGGAAACACTGAAGCTTTCTTT.

This clonotype was counted at least ten times. The V gene is TRBV6-2 or TRBV6-3, the J gene TRBJ2-5; 13 positions match TRBD2. In germline, CDR1 is MNHEY, CDR2 SVGEGT. The V gene end was trimmed by 8 bases and the J gene end by 4 bases; junction bases not matched to a gene: 4. This CDR3 has 14 residues. In DNA, the CDR3 is TGTGCCAGCCGGACTAGCGGGGGTCGAGAGACCCAGTACTTC. It specifies CASRTSGGRETQYF.

This clonotype was found many times. This chain connects TRBV6-1 to TRBJ1-2; 7 positions agree with TRBD1. The CDR3 totals 14 residues. V lost 8 bases and J lost 3; bases outside the gene matches: 9. The germline V gene encodes CDR1 MNHNS and CDR2 SASEGT. CDR3 sequence reads: CASGTQGTHYGYTF. The DNA of the CDR3 is TGTGCCAGCGGAACACAGGGGACCCACTATGGCTACACCTTC.

This clonotype was counted between two and nine times. This chain connects TRBV30 to TRBJ2-1; D not resolved. The germline V gene has CDR1 GTSNPN and CDR2 SVGIG (reference sequence). CDR3 size: 11 residues. With 5 bases removed from V and 9 bases from J, the gap between germline ends came to 11 bases. CDR3 DNA sequence: TGTGCCTGGGAGAATCTCGGTGAGCAGTTCTTC. Translated, it gives CAWENLGEQFF. Supplemented by reference TRBV30 and TRBJ2-1, the full variable domain reads SQTIHQWPATLVQPVGSPLSLECTVEGTSNPNLYWYRQAAGRGLQLLFYSVGIGQISSEVPQNLSASRPQDRQFILSSKKLLLSDSGFYLCAWENLGEQFFGPGTRLTVL.

This rearrangement joins TRBV2 to TRBJ2-7, with 9 bases fitting TRBD1. Germline V gives CDR1 SNHLY, CDR2 FYNNEI. Germline trimming cut 2 bases from V and 3 bases from J; bases unmatched to any gene: 2. The CDR3 is 14 amino acids. Written as DNA, the CDR3 is TGTGCCAGCAGTGAATGGGACAGGGACTACGAGCAGTACTTC. Protein sequence: CASSEWDRDYEQYF.

This clonotype has a handful of counts. V is TRBV20-1 and J is TRBJ2-7; 11 bases are shared with TRBD2. The junction had 7 bases not matched to a gene; V was cut back by 0 bases and J by 3 bases. Germline V lookup: CDR1 DFQATT, CDR2 SNEGSKA (reference sequence). The CDR3 is 16 amino acids. In DNA form, the CDR3 reads TGCAGTGCTAGAGATGGAGGTAGCGGGGGGGGCTACGAGCAGTACTTC. Its protein product is CSARDGGSGGGYEQYF.

Many counts were recorded for this clonotype. This chain links TRBV6-1 with TRBJ2-7, with D possibly being TRBD1 (5 bases). This CDR3 spans 14 amino acids. Germline V gene lookup returns CDR1 MNHNS and CDR2 SASEGT. The V gene lost 6 bases and the J gene lost 3 bases, with 15 bases spanning the gap. The CDR3 coding sequence is TGTGCCAGCAGGTACGCGCGCGACAGCTACGAGCAGTACTTC. Translating it yields CASRYARDSYEQYF.